The clone carrying this T cell receptor (beta chain) has more than one count but fewer than ten. The time point: patch test 2, 6 weeks after DPC sensitization. Sample treatment: therapeutic diphenylcyclopropenone sensitization with weekly scalp DPC. Whole blood, unfractionated, served as the material for total RNA extraction. These data belong to a study of human T cells and chemical hapten exposure. The V gene's germline CDR1 is LNHDA and CDR2 SQIVND (reference sequence). Trimming left V 8 bases short and J 6 bases short, with 8 bases between. CDR3 length: 11 residues. The study used a library that attached unique molecular identifiers to individual cDNA molecules. TCRdb used MiXCR to reprocess the RACE reads, holding one entry per CDR3 protein. The data hold some 80,000 distinct CDR3 sequences, with roughly 11% observed a single time.

The chain couples TRBV19 to TRBJ2-4; D possibly uses TRBD1 or TRBD2 (5 bases each). This TCR was sampled from a man younger than 30 with alopecia areata. Some clones in this sample may be carry-over from other donors' samples. Source: whole blood, taken in connection with sensitization to the hapten diphenylcyclopropenone (DPC). CDR3 sequence: CASRGVNIQYF. CDR3 sequence (DNA): TGTGCCAGTCGGGGCGTAAACATTCAGTACTTC.